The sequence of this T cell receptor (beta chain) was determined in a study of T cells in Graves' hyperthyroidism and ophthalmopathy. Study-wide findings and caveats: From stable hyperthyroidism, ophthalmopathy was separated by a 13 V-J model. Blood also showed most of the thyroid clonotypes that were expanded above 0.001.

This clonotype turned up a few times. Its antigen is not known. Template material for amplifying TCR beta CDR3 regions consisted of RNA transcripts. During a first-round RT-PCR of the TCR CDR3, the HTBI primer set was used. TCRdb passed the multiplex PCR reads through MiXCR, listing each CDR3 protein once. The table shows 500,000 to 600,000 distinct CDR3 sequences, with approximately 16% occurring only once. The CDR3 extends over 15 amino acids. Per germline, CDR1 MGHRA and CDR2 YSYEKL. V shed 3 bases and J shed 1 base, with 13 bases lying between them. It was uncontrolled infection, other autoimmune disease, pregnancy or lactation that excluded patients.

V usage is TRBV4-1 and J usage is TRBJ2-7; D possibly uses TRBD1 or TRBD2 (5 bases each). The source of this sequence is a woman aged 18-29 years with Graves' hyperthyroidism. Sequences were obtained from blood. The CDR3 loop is CASSQTGTVSYEQYF. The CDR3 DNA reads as TGCGCCAGCAGCCAGACCGGGACGGTATCCTACGAGCAGTACTTC.